This TCR beta chain was documented in a study of regulatory T cells in long-lasting Graves disease. CDR3-region Arm-PCR and iRepertoire HTBI primers produced the TCR beta libraries. TCRdb ran MiXCR on the multiplex PCR reads and lists one entry per CDR3 protein. The data show a few hundred thousand distinct CDR3 sequences, with 22% seen just once and approximately 60% held by the top ten. The CDR3 runs to 14 residues. V was clipped by 6 bases and J by 7 bases; unmatched bases: 8. CDR1 is WNHNN, CDR2 SYGVQD, per germline (reference sequence). This clonotype has only a few counts. Its antigen is not identified. Regarding time point: persistent/refractory GD, antithyroid drugs over 5 years with positive TRAb. PBMC RNA served as the TCR library source. Whole-study findings and limits: Under persistent disease, TRBV28, TRBJ1-2 and TRBJ2-5 were used preferentially. The study found persistent patients shared more public clonotypes (fewer than 3,000) than new patients (roughly 880). Only peripheral blood was studied, not thyroid tissue. The TCR repertoire of persistent Graves' patients was less diverse than that of newly diagnosed ones.

This chain connects TRBV10-1 to TRBJ2-7; 11 bases match TRBD1. The source was peripheral blood mononuclear cells (PBMCs), collected when the disease was refractory, from a patient treated with antithyroid drugs. The clonotype originates from a female donor with Graves disease. CDR3 DNA: TGCGCCAGCAGCGGACAGGGGGCGCCTCGGGAGCAGTACTTC. Its protein product is CASSGQGAPREQYF.